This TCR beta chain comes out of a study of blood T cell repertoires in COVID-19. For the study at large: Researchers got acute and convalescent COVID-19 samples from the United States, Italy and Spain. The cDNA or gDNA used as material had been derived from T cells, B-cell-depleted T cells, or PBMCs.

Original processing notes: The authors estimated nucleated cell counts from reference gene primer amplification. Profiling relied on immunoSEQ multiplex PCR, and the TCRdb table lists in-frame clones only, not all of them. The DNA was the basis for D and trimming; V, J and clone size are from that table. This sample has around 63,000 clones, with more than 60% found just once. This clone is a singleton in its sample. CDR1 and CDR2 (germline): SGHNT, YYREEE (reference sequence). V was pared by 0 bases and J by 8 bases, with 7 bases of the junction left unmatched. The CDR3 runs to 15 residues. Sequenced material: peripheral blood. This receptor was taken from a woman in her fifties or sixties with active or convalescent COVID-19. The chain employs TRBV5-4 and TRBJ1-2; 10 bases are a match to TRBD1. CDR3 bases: TGTGCCAGCAGCTTGGTGGGACAGGGGAGAGGGGGCTACACCTTC. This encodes CASSLVGQGRGGYTF. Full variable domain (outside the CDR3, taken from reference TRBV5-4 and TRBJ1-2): ETGVTQSPTHLIKTRGQQVTLRCSSQSGHNTVSWYQQALGQGPQFIFQYYREEENGRGNFPPRFSGLQFPNYSSELNVNALELDDSALYLCASSLVGQGRGGYTFGSGTRLTVV.